This T cell receptor beta chain originates from a study of beta chain features in type 1 diabetes. Study findings and constraints: Significant though moderate, a shortening of TCRB CDR3s appeared in all four CD4+ subsets of Type 1 diabetes patients. A potential influence of HLA type upon TCRB rearrangement remained unresolved herein.

Donors underwent one heparinised blood draw, around 120 mL on average. Investigators reverse transcribed all isolated RNA, so they sequenced expressed TCRB transcripts. Data came from immunoSEQ multiplex PCR; TCRdb stores just in-frame clones and leaves some out. The sample has a few hundred thousand clones, 8.5% to 10% seen once. This clone was picked up one time. Antigen specificity is unknown. Losses at the gene ends were 0 bases for V and 7 bases for J; bases not matched to a gene: 3. Looked up from germline, CDR1 is SGHTA and CDR2 is FQGNSA. This CDR3 spans 14 amino acids. The origin of this receptor is a man aged 25 to 45 with type 1 diabetes. The rearrangement links TRBV7-2 to TRBJ2-5, with 9 bases lining up with TRBD1. The sequenced sample consisted of central memory CD4+ T cells from blood. CDR3 DNA: TGTGCCAGCAGCTTAGCGGGACAGGGAATGACCCAGTACTTC. Translated: CASSLAGQGMTQYF.